These 18 T cell receptor beta chains were sequenced from one sample in a study of Graves' ophthalmopathy and Graves' hyperthyroidism. Amplification of TCR beta CDR3 regions used RNA transcripts. HTBI primers primed a first-round RT-PCR, and a second-round multiplex PCR followed. TCRdb redid the calling of the multiplex PCR reads with MiXCR, one entry per CDR3 protein. The sample contains around 1.1 million distinct CDR3 sequences, around a third of which appear only once. Sequenced material: peripheral blood or thyroid tissue (not recorded which). Receptors originate from an adult man with Graves' hyperthyroidism.

This clonotype was counted once. A read error is possible here, since a much larger clone lies one base away. V and J are TRBV5-1 and TRBJ1-1; D is unresolved. This CDR3 is built from 13 residues. Germline CDR1 is SGHRS and CDR2 is YFSETQ. CDR3 amino acids: CASSWTMNTEALF. The CDR3 DNA is TGCGCCAGCAGTTGGACGATGAACACTGAAGCTCTCTTT.

Ten or more counts support this clonotype. The V call is TRBV2, the J call TRBJ2-5; D ambiguous. This CDR3 comprises 14 residues. Trimming took off 3 bases at V and 2 bases at J, with 10 bases between the two ends. CDR1 is SNHLY, CDR2 FYNNEI, per germline. The CDR3 DNA sequence: TGTGCCAGCAGTGATGTGGGAATTCAAGAGACCCAGTACTTC. The encoded protein is CASSDVGIQETQYF. Looking up the rest from reference TRBV2 and TRBJ2-5 gives the full variable domain: EPEVTQTPSHQVTQMGQEVILRCVPISNHLYFYWYRQILGQKVEFLVSFYNNEISEKSEIFDDQFSVERPDGSNFTLKIRSTKLEDSAMYFCASSDVGIQETQYFGPGTRLLVL.

Only a few counts were recorded for this clonotype. The CDR3 here is CASSPISQGLHF. The CDR3, as DNA: TGTGCCAGCAGCCCCATTTCGCAGGGGCTGCATTTT. This sequence joins TRBV28 and TRBJ1-5; a weak D match, TRBD1 (6 bases). The CDR3 covers 12 residues. In germline, CDR1 is MDHEN, CDR2 SYDVKM. V gave up 6 bases and J gave up 15 bases, with 18 bases separating them.

Regarding this clonotype: A much larger clone sits a single nucleotide away, making a read error possible. The genes are TRBV10-3 and TRBJ1-5; 9 bases line up with TRBD1. The junction had 6 bases not matched to a gene; V was cut back by 10 bases and J by 5 bases. The germline CDR1 and CDR2 sequences are ENHRY and SYGVKD. The CDR3 runs to 13 residues. The CDR3 DNA reads as TGTGCCACAAACACAGGGGGCTATCAGCCCCAGCATTTT. It codes for CATNTGGYQPQHF.

In this sample, this clonotype turned up once. Its ends do not fully match the called genes, so a read error is possible. The chain carries TRBV10-2 and TRBJ2-7; 9 positions match TRBD1. The CDR3 spans 16 residues. Per the germline V gene, CDR1 is WSHSY and CDR2 is SAAADI. This CDR3 reads CASSAAPLQGASEQYF. The CDR3 coding sequence is TGTGCCAGCAGTGCCGCGCCGTTACAGGGGGCCTCCGAGCAGTACTTC.

The J gene is TRBJ1-2, the V gene TRBV29-1; tentatively, D is TRBD1 (6 bases). CDR1 and CDR2 from the germline V gene are SQVTM and ANQGSEA. V was cut by 1 base and J by 2 bases, with 14 bases left in between. This CDR3 is built from 15 residues. The CDR3 spells CSVEGWAGENYGYTF. The CDR3 nucleotides are TGCAGCGTTGAAGGATGGGCAGGGGAAAACTATGGCTACACCTTC.

J is TRBJ2-3 and V is TRBV5-1; unclear D gene. The V end was cut by 2 bases, the J end by 1 base, with 14 bases between. CDR3 length: 16 residues. CDR1 and CDR2 (germline): SGHRS, YFSETQ. CDR3 bases: TGCGCCAGCAGCTTCGGCCGGTCCTCGCGCACAGATACGCAGTATTTT. Translating gives CASSFGRSSRTDTQYF. Complete variable domain (other parts from reference TRBV5-1 and TRBJ2-3): KAGVTQTPRYLIKTRGQQVTLSCSPISGHRSVSWYQQTPGQGLQFLFEYFSETQRNKGNFPGRFSGRQFSNSRSEMNVSTLELGDSALYLCASSFGRSSRTDTQYFGPGTRLTVL.

This clonotype was recorded a few times. This chain links TRBV19 with TRBJ2-7, with 7 positions matching TRBD1. Germline-derived CDR1 and CDR2 are LNHDA and SQIVND (reference sequence). There are 15 residues in the CDR3. V dropped 4 bases and J dropped 3; count of bases not matched to a gene: 9. The CDR3 nucleotides are TGTGCCAGTAGTACCACCCCGACAGGGTTCTACGAGCAGTACTTC. As protein: CASSTTPTGFYEQYF.

V usage is TRBV6-5 and J usage is TRBJ1-5; D is undetermined. V was cut by 4 bases and J by 6 bases, with 7 bases left in between. CDR1 and CDR2 (germline): MNHEY, SVGAGI. This CDR3 is built from 12 residues. The CDR3 nucleotides read TGTGCCAGCAGTTCAACCCGTCAGCCCCAGCATTTT. Its protein product is CASSSTRQPQHF.

This clonotype came up many times. This rearrangement joins TRBV19 to TRBJ2-2, with D unresolved. In germline, CDR1 is LNHDA, CDR2 SQIVND (reference sequence). V was shortened by 1 base and J by 2 bases, with 8 bases between the two germline ends. This CDR3 has 15 residues. CDR3 residues: CASSIAPGNTGELFF. The DNA of the CDR3 is TGTGCCAGTAGTATAGCGCCAGGAAACACCGGGGAGCTGTTTTTT.

This clonotype was counted ten times or more. This sequence joins TRBV29-1 and TRBJ2-7; the D gene is possibly TRBD2 (7 bases). CDR1 is SQVTM, CDR2 ANQGSEA, per germline. V lost 1 base and J lost 2, with 15 bases in between. The length of the CDR3 is 15 residues. The CDR3 nucleotides read TGCAGCGTTGAAGGGGGGGGCCAGCAACCCTACGAGCAGTACTTC. Translating it yields CSVEGGGQQPYEQYF.

This chain joins TRBV5-1 and TRBJ1-1, with 10 bases lining up with TRBD1. Trimming took 5 bases from V and 1 from J; bases not matched to a gene: 11. This CDR3 is 17 amino acids long. Germline V gene data show CDR1 as SGHRS and CDR2 as YFSETQ. CDR3 coding DNA: TGCGCCAGCAGTCACACCGGGACAGGGGTACCGAACACTGAAGCTTTCTTT. It specifies CASSHTGTGVPNTEAFF.

There are many counts of this clonotype. The chain recombines TRBV5-4 with TRBJ1-1; 8 bases map to TRBD1. Per the germline V gene, CDR1 is SGHNT and CDR2 is YYREEE (reference sequence). This CDR3 comprises 15 residues. V shed 4 bases and J 0 bases; nucleotides not matched to a gene: 5. CDR3 loop: CASSTTTGVNTEAFF. DNA of the CDR3: TGTGCCAGCAGCACCACGACAGGGGTGAACACTGAAGCTTTCTTT.

The chain couples TRBV24-1 to TRBJ2-2, with D perhaps TRBD2 (6 bases). Germline V lookup: CDR1 KGHDR, CDR2 SFDVKD. The CDR3 has 14 amino acids. V gave up 7 bases and J gave up 5 bases, with 13 bases separating them. The CDR3 DNA reads as TGTGCCACCAGCTTAGTCGCGGGGACCGGGGAGCTGTTTTTT. Its translation is CATSLVAGTGELFF.

The CDR3 region has the DNA TGTGCCAGCAGCTTGAACACAGGGGGCCGACGGAGTGGCTACACCTTC. It is translated as CASSLNTGGRRSGYTF. The rearrangement uses TRBV7-9 and TRBJ1-2; 9 positions agree with TRBD1. Germline trimming cut 3 bases from V and 7 bases from J; bases unmatched to any gene: 12. The CDR3 has 16 residues. Germline loops: CDR1 SEHNR, CDR2 FQNEAQ (reference sequence).

This rearrangement joins TRBV12-3 or TRBV12-4 to TRBJ2-5, with a weak D call TRBD2 (7 bases). The length of the CDR3 is 15 residues. V lost 6 bases to trimming and J lost 5 bases, with 19 bases between them. The CDR3 DNA reads TGTGCCAGCAGCCAAGAGGGGGTCGGGGGGGAGACCCAGTACTTC. Encoded protein: CASSQEGVGGETQYF.

For the CDR3, the DNA is TGTGCCAGCAGTGAGCCCTGGGGGGAGACCCAGTACTTC. Its translation: CASSEPWGETQYF. The rearrangement links TRBV25-1 to TRBJ2-5; the D gene could be TRBD1 or TRBD2 (5 bases each). The CDR3 totals 13 residues. Germline CDR1 MGHDK, CDR2 SYGVNS. Deletions cut 3 bases from V and 5 bases from J, with 10 bases between.

This clonotype was detected only a few times. The chain combines TRBV20-1 with TRBJ1-6; 9 bases line up with TRBD1. With 4 bases clipped from V and 4 bases from J, the junction kept 8 bases outside the gene matches. The CDR3 has 16 residues. Germline-derived CDR1 and CDR2 are DFQATT and SNEGSKA (reference sequence). The CDR3 bases are TGCAGTGCTACAAGCGGGGGGACAGGGTATAATTCACCCCTCCACTTT. This sequence encodes CSATSGGTGYNSPLHF.